This TCR beta chain is drawn from a study of CD8 T cells in Susac syndrome. The length of the CDR3 is 14 residues. J was trimmed by 3 bases and V by 4 bases; bases with no gene match: 3. RNA totalling about 0.5 to 1 ug underwent reverse transcription with random hexamers. Multiplex PCR with immunoSEQ amplified the TCR beta CDR3 across 54 Vbeta and 13 Jbeta. MiXCR, applied by TCRdb to the immunoSEQ multiplex PCR reads, yields one record per CDR3 protein. The repertoire holds roughly 180,000 distinct CDR3 sequences, roughly 92% seen once, with 0.09% to 0.1% in the top ten. Sequencing of TCR beta drew on CD8+ and CD4+ T cells from blood. Each multiple sclerosis control was a treatment-naive patient with relapsing-remitting disease that was either stable or active. Negative isolation was used for CD8+ and CD4+ T cells and FACS enrichment for TEMRA cells.

The TCR comes from a human donor with multiple sclerosis. The chain joins TRBV12-3 or TRBV12-4 to TRBJ2-3, with TRBD1 matching over 8 bases. The material sequenced was CD4+ T cells from PBMCs. In DNA, the CDR3 is TGTGCCAGCAGTTCCGGACAGGGAACAGATACGCAGTATTTT. Its translation: CASSSGQGTDTQYF.